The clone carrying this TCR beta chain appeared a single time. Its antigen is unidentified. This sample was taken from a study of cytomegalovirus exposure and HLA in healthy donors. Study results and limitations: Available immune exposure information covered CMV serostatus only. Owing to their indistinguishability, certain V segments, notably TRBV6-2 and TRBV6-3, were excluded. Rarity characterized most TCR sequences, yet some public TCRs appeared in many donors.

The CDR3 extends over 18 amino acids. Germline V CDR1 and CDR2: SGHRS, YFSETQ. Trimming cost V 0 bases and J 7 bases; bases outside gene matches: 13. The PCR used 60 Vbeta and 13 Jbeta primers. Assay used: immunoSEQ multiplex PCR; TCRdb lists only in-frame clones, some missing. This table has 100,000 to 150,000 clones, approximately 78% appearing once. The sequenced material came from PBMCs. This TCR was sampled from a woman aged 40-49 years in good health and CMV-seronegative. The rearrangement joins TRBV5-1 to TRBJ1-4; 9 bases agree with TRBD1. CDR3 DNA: TGCGCCAGCAGCTTGGGCCGGGACAGGGTCTTCCCACGTGAAAAACTGTTTTTT. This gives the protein CASSLGRDRVFPREKLFF.